This record looks at one T cell receptor (beta chain) sequence and its context. Its specificity is not known. The junction does not match germline at one end; this may be a read error. This CDR3 is 19 amino acids long. Germline V CDR1 and CDR2: SGHKS, YYEKEE (reference sequence). The data originate from a study of T cell responses to AZD1222 COVID-19 vaccine. Study-level findings and limits: Nearly half of unique spike-specific TCRs reportedly avoided B.1.351 and B.1.1.7 mutated regions.

Some clones are missing from TCRdb's copy, which holds only in-frame ones; the method was immunoSEQ multiplex PCR. The sample shows over 95,000 clones, 80% to 90% of them seen only once. The sequence was collected from an adult in good health. This chain links TRBV5-5 with TRBJ2-1; 12 bases align to TRBD2. The input for sequencing was peripheral blood, taken on day 0 of AZD1222 vaccination. The CDR3 loop is CASTLRVWSGLAGSNEQFF. In DNA, the CDR3 is TGTGCCAGCACCTTGCGGGTGTGGTCCGGACTAGCGGGGAGCAATGAGCAGTTCTTC. Together with reference TRBV5-5 and TRBJ2-1, the CDR3 gives the full variable domain: DAGVTQSPTHLIKTRGQQVTLRCSPISGHKSVSWYQQVLGQGPQFIFQYYEKEERGRGNFPDRFSARQFPNYSSELNVNALLLGDSALYLCASTLRVWSGLAGSNEQFFGPGTRLTVL.